Listed below are T cell receptor beta chains from one sample, sequenced in a study of blood T cell repertoires in COVID-19. TCRdb's copy holds only in-frame clones and misses some; the assay was immunoSEQ multiplex PCR. The repertoire includes approximately 360,000 clones, around four fifths of them detected once, and about 4.8% sits in the top ten. The sequencing input was PBMCs or T cells enriched from blood (not recorded which). These receptors originate from a woman between 50 and 59 years old who had recovered from COVID-19. Both conserved end residues are part of each CDR3. A D gene is named only where the DNA matches it firmly.

NA,TRBJ1-2,TRBV6-5,TGTGCCAGCAGTTACGGGGGGGGCTACACCTTC,CASSYGGGYTF
NA,TRBJ2-1,TRBV11-3,TGTGCCAGCAGCTTTTTACGGGGCAGGGGTAATGAGCAGTTCTTC,CASSFLRGRGNEQFF
TRBD1,TRBJ1-1,TRBV29-1,TGCAGCGGCCTACAGGGGAGTGGCACTGAAGCTTTCTTT,CSGLQGSGTEAFF
NA,TRBJ2-5,TRBV19,TGTGCCAGTAAGGACACCGCGACCCAGTACTTC,CASKDTATQYF
TRBD1,TRBJ1-1,TRBV5-4,TGTGCCAGCAGCTTGGAGGGACAGGGTACCACTGAAGCTTTCTTT,CASSLEGQGTTEAFF
NA,TRBJ2-1,TRBV24-1,TGTGCCACCAGTGACAACAGGGTTGATGAGCAGTTCTTC,CATSDNRVDEQFF
NA,TRBJ1-3,TRBV7-2,TGTGCCAGCACCCGGACAGCTGGAAACACCATATATTTT,CASTRTAGNTIYF
NA,TRBJ1-6,TRBV7-8,TGTGCCAGCAGCTTCAGACAGAATTCACCCCTCCACTTT,CASSFRQNSPLHF
NA,TRBJ2-2,TRBV11-3,TGTGCCAGCAGCCCCATTAACACCGGGGAGCTGTTTTTT,CASSPINTGELFF
TRBD1,TRBJ1-1,TRBV30,TGTGCCTGGAGTAGGGGACAGGGGGTAACTGAAGCTTTCTTT,CAWSRGQGVTEAFF
NA,TRBJ1-6,TRBV4-2,TGTGCCAGCAGCCAAGAGGTCTCCACCGCGCATTACTTT,CASSQEVSTAHYF
TRBD2,TRBJ2-2,TRBV29-1,TGCAGCGTCTCTAGCGGGGGCACCGGGGAGCTGTTTTTT,CSVSSGGTGELFF
TRBD2,TRBJ2-7,TRBV4-2,TGTGCCAGCAGCCAGCCCCCGGGACTAGCGGGACCCTACGAGCAGTACTTC,CASSQPPGLAGPYEQYF
NA,TRBJ1-5,TRBV19,TGTGCCAGTAGTATAGTAGCAGGGGCAGGTCAGCCCCAGCATTTT,CASSIVAGAGQPQHF